One and the same sample provided the 27 T cell receptor beta chains below, sequenced in a study of read filtering for tumor transcriptome and immune sequencing. Molecular barcoded adaptors covering alpha/delta and beta/gamma chains were used on around 400 ng RNA. TCRdb independently ran MiXCR on the reads; one entry per CDR3 protein. Among 50,000 to 65,000 distinct CDR3 sequences listed, about 12% were seen once. The sample was a population of CD138-negative cells sorted from bone marrow. These receptors were collected from a donor aged 40 or over with multiple myeloma.

The genes are TRBV4-1 and TRBJ1-1, with 9 bases matching TRBD1. This CDR3 region has 17 residues. Germline trimming cut 2 bases from V and 3 bases from J; bases unmatched to any gene: 10. Germline loops: CDR1 MGHRA, CDR2 YSYEKL. This CDR3 is CASSQPDRGSLDTEAFF. CDR3 coding DNA: TGCGCCAGCAGCCAACCGGACAGGGGTAGCCTGGACACTGAAGCTTTCTTT.

This clonotype was detected ten times or more. The chain employs TRBV20-1 and TRBJ2-1, with 7 bases lining up with TRBD2. The V gene's germline CDR1 is DFQATT and CDR2 SNEGSKA (reference sequence). V trimming: 0 bases; J trimming: 6 bases; junction bases outside the gene matches: 5. The CDR3 is 14 amino acids. CDR3 protein: CSARDASGPNEQFF. CDR3 DNA sequence: TGCAGTGCTAGAGATGCTAGCGGCCCCAATGAGCAGTTCTTC.

Only a few counts were recorded for this clonotype. The V and J genes are TRBV29-1 and TRBJ1-2; D remains unclear. The germline V gene has CDR1 SQVTM and CDR2 ANQGSEA. Trimming pared 4 bases from V and 4 bases from J, leaving 10 bases between. The CDR3 extends over 12 amino acids. Here the CDR3 reads CSVVVSSYGYTF. For the CDR3, the DNA is TGCAGCGTTGTGGTCAGCTCCTATGGCTACACCTTC.

This clonotype was recorded many times. The CDR3 DNA is TGTGCCAGCAGTTTAAGGTCCGGCCTGTCGAATTCACCCCTCCACTTT. Translating it yields CASSLRSGLSNSPLHF. The genes are TRBV27 and TRBJ1-6; D not certain. V lost 2 bases, J lost 7 bases, and 15 bases lay in between. The germline V gene encodes CDR1 MNHEY and CDR2 SMNVEV (reference sequence). The CDR3 consists of 16 residues.

This clonotype showed up many times. The chain links TRBV7-3 to TRBJ2-1; 7 bases agree with TRBD2. Unmatched junction bases numbered 3, after V lost 1 base and J lost 6 bases. This CDR3 has 14 residues. The germline CDR1 and CDR2 sequences are SGHTA and FQGTGA. The CDR3 protein is CASSLSREGNEQFF. CDR3 DNA sequence: TGTGCCAGCAGCTTAAGTAGGGAGGGCAATGAGCAGTTCTTC.

This clonotype showed up many times. The chain carries TRBV6-6 and TRBJ1-6; 10 nucleotides line up with TRBD1. In germline, CDR1 is MNHNY, CDR2 SVGAGI (reference sequence). This CDR3 comprises 18 residues. V was pared by 9 bases and J by 5 bases, with 16 bases of the junction left unmatched. This CDR3 is CASSRGQGSLKDNSPLHF. DNA of the CDR3: TGTGCCAGTAGTAGGGGACAGGGGTCGCTAAAGGATAATTCACCCCTCCACTTT.

In its sample, this clonotype was seen many times. DNA for the CDR3: TGTGCCTGGAGGGCACAGGGGGCGCTTCGGTTAGACACTGAAGCTTTCTTT. This sequence encodes CAWRAQGALRLDTEAFF. J is TRBJ1-1 and V is TRBV30, with 9 bases that match TRBD1. The CDR3 is made up of 17 amino acids. The ends lost 3 bases at V and 3 bases at J; junction bases unmatched: 14. Looked up from germline, CDR1 is GTSNPN and CDR2 is SVGIG (reference sequence).

At least ten counts were recorded for this clonotype. This chain joins TRBV13 and TRBJ1-1, with unresolved D. The CDR3 contains 12 residues. Trimming stripped 6 bases from V and 11 bases from J, with 16 bases between. Per germline, CDR1 PRHDT and CDR2 FYEKMQ (reference sequence). The CDR3 protein is CASRDREGGAFF. As DNA, the CDR3 is TGTGCCAGCAGGGACCGGGAGGGTGGTGCTTTCTTT.

V is TRBV12-3 or TRBV12-4 and J is TRBJ2-5; TRBD1 matches 7 bases. This CDR3 has 17 residues. J was trimmed by 2 bases and V by 2 bases; bases with no gene match: 11. The DNA of the CDR3 is TGTGCCAGCAGTTTACTACGGACAGGAGAAACTCAAGAGACCCAGTACTTC. Protein product: CASSLLRTGETQETQYF.

This clonotype was observed at least ten times. This chain links TRBV4-2 with TRBJ2-1, with TRBD2 matching 11 bases. CDR1 is LGHNA and CDR2 is YNFKEQ in the germline V gene. V shed 2 bases and J 5 bases; nucleotides not matched to a gene: 5. The CDR3 is 16 residues long. CDR3 nucleotide sequence: TGTGCCAGCAGCCAATCCCTAGCGGGGGGTAACAATGAGCAGTTCTTC. Amino acid sequence: CASSQSLAGGNNEQFF.

This clonotype showed up many times. This chain links TRBV3-1 with TRBJ2-2; 8 bases align to TRBD2. The CDR3 runs to 18 residues. Trimming removed 0 bases from V and 2 bases from J; junction bases left unmatched: 8. Germline V gives CDR1 LGHDT, CDR2 YNNKEL (reference sequence). This CDR3 is CASSQETAGAFNTGELFF. In nucleotides, the CDR3 is TGTGCCAGCAGCCAAGAAACAGCGGGGGCCTTCAACACCGGGGAGCTGTTTTTT.

Ten or more counts support this clonotype. The chain carries TRBV6-5 and TRBJ1-1, with D maybe TRBD1 (6 bases). Trimming cost V 5 bases and J 2 bases, with 12 bases left between them. The germline CDR1 and CDR2 sequences are MNHEY and SVGAGI. This CDR3 contains 14 residues. The CDR3 spells CASSRYRVNTEAFF. The CDR3 coding sequence is TGTGCCAGCAGTAGGTACAGGGTCAACACTGAAGCTTTCTTT.

This clonotype was counted ten times or more. The chain is built from TRBV23-1 and TRBJ2-5; D remains unclear. TRBV23-1 belongs to the ORF category, with a function that is uncertain. Trimming stripped 2 bases from V and 3 bases from J, with 19 bases between. This CDR3 region has 17 residues. In DNA, the CDR3 is TGCGCCAGCAGTCAACCGGCCTTCAAGGGTCTGGAAGAGACCCAGTACTTC. Its translation: CASSQPAFKGLEETQYF.

This clonotype was seen repeatedly, ten times or more. This rearrangement joins TRBV7-2 to TRBJ2-2, with no clear D. Germline V gene lookup returns CDR1 SGHTA and CDR2 FQGNSA. V gave up 3 bases and J gave up 1 base, with 3 bases separating them. The CDR3 runs to 13 residues. For the CDR3, the DNA is TGTGCCAGCAGCTTCTTGAACACCGGGGAGCTGTTTTTT. Residues: CASSFLNTGELFF. The full variable domain, in which reference TRBV7-2 and TRBJ2-2 provide the parts outside the CDR3, is GAGVSQSPSNKVTEKGKDVELRCDPISGHTALYWYRQSLGQGLEFLIYFQGNSAPDKSGLPSDRFSAERTGGSVSTLTIQRTQQEDSAVYLCASSFLNTGELFFGEGSRLTVL.

This clonotype was found many times. The CDR3 bases are TGTGCCAGCAGCCGAACGGAGAACACTGAAGCTTTCTTT. This translates into CASSRTENTEAFF. The gene calls are TRBV12-3 or TRBV12-4 and TRBJ1-1; no definite D call. Trimming took off 6 bases at V and 1 base at J, with 9 bases between the two ends. CDR3 size: 13 residues.

This chain uses TRBV5-1 with TRBJ1-5; D might be TRBD1 (5 bases). CDR3 length: 15 amino acids. Trimming cost V 4 bases and J 7 bases, with 18 bases left between them. The germline CDR1 and CDR2 sequences are SGHRS and YFSETQ. CDR3 sequence reads: CASSPTGGVGQPQHF. As DNA, the CDR3 is TGCGCCAGCAGCCCCACCGGGGGGGTGGGACAGCCCCAGCATTTT.

There are many counts of this clonotype. The gene calls are TRBV13 and TRBJ2-1; D possibly corresponds to TRBD1 (5 bases). CDR1 is PRHDT and CDR2 is FYEKMQ in the germline V gene (reference sequence). V was shortened by 10 bases and J by 8 bases, with 18 bases between the two germline ends. The CDR3 spans 13 residues. DNA of the CDR3: TGTGCCACCCGACAGAACCCCATAGATGAGCAGTTCTTC. It encodes CATRQNPIDEQFF. Looking up the rest from reference TRBV13 and TRBJ2-1 gives the full variable domain: AAGVIQSPRHLIKEKRETATLKCYPIPRHDTVYWYQQGPGQDPQFLISFYEKMQSDKGSIPDRFSAQQFSDYHSELNMSSLELGDSALYFCATRQNPIDEQFFGPGTRLTVL.

This clonotype was seen many times. This sequence joins TRBV5-1 and TRBJ2-7; D is possibly TRBD2 (5 bases). Looked up from germline, CDR1 is SGHRS and CDR2 is YFSETQ. Trimming shortened V by 3 bases and J by 1 base, and 11 bases separated the two germline ends. The CDR3 extends over 14 amino acids. The CDR3 nucleotides are TGCGCCAGCAGCTCCCTTCGGGGTTCCTACGAGCAGTACTTC. Amino acids: CASSSLRGSYEQYF.

This clonotype was found many times. J is TRBJ1-2 and V is TRBV7-2, with 8 bases matching TRBD1. J was trimmed by 3 bases and V by 1 base; bases with no gene match: 13. CDR3 length equals 18 residues. Germline V CDR1 and CDR2: SGHTA, FQGNSA. The CDR3 DNA reads as TGTGCCAGCAGCTTAGTCCGGACAGGGCCCGGTCGAGACTATGGCTACACCTTC. This encodes CASSLVRTGPGRDYGYTF.

This clonotype was counted ten times or more. The chain carries TRBV18 and TRBJ2-5, with 9 bases identical to TRBD2. V lost 1 base, J lost 1 base, and 4 bases stayed unmatched. This CDR3 has 16 amino acids. CDR1 is KGHSH, CDR2 LQKENI, per germline. CDR3 nucleotides: TGTGCCAGCTCACCACAGCGGGGGGCCTTCCAAGAGACCCAGTACTTC. As protein: CASSPQRGAFQETQYF.

This clonotype was seen at least ten times. The CDR3 nucleotides are TGCAGTGCCATAGGGGGTCCCATGAACACTGAAGCTTTCTTT. Residues: CSAIGGPMNTEAFF. V and J are TRBV20-1 and TRBJ1-1, with D perhaps TRBD1 (6 bases). V was trimmed by 6 bases and J by 0 bases, leaving 14 bases between them. The CDR3 covers 14 residues. Germline-derived CDR1 and CDR2 are DFQATT and SNEGSKA (reference sequence).

Concerning this clonotype itself: Just one base apart from a much larger clone, this may be a read error. This chain joins TRBV11-2 and TRBJ1-1; D is perhaps TRBD1 (5 bases). CDR1 is SGHAT, CDR2 FQNNGV, per germline. This CDR3 is built from 12 residues. This CDR3 is CASSLTETGAFF. CDR3 in DNA: TGTGCCAGCAGCCTGACAGAGACTGGAGCTTTCTTT.

The chain is built from TRBV25-1 and TRBJ2-1; 7 bases line up with TRBD2. The V gene's germline CDR1 is MGHDK and CDR2 SYGVNS. The CDR3 is 16 amino acids. V shed 7 bases and J 0 bases; nucleotides not matched to a gene: 9. The CDR3 reads CASTPRGVVSYNEQFF. As DNA, the CDR3 is TGTGCCAGCACCCCACGGGGGGTAGTCTCCTACAATGAGCAGTTCTTC.

This clonotype has just a few counts. A read error is possible here, since a much larger clone lies one base away. The chain uses TRBV4-1 and TRBJ2-3; maybe TRBD2 (5 bases). CDR3 length equals 17 residues. V lost 1 base and J 7 bases, leaving 21 bases between the germline ends. Germline CDR1 MGHRA, CDR2 YSYEKL. The CDR3 DNA reads TGCGCCAGCAGCCAAGGGACGGGAACCGGCAGTTCGTATACGCAGTATTTT. Residues: CASSQGTGTGSSYTQYF.

This clonotype was counted ten times or more. V is TRBV12-3 or TRBV12-4 and J is TRBJ1-2; D is unclear. The CDR3 consists of 12 residues. The V gene lost 6 bases and the J gene lost 3 bases, with 8 bases spanning the gap. The CDR3 nucleotides are TGTGCCAGCAGGACTTTGGACTATGGCTACACCTTC. Its translation is CASRTLDYGYTF.

This clonotype appeared once. The conserved phenylalanine or tryptophan is not found at the CDR3 terminus, so this likely reflects a read error. The chain combines TRBV7-9 with TRBJ2-1, with D possibly being TRBD1 (6 bases). Germline CDR1 SEHNR, CDR2 FQNEAQ (reference sequence). The CDR3 consists of 13 residues. V lost 4 bases to trimming and J lost 6 bases, with 10 bases between them. CDR3 protein: CASSSQGSNEQFS. Here the CDR3 DNA reads TGTGCCAGCAGCTCACAGGGATCCAATGAGCAGTTCTCC.

This clonotype appeared many times. The V call is TRBV7-3, the J call TRBJ2-1, with 7 bases identical to TRBD1. This CDR3 contains 17 residues. Per the germline V gene, CDR1 is SGHTA and CDR2 is FQGTGA. Unmatched junction bases numbered 10, after V lost 5 bases and J lost 0 bases. The CDR3 nucleotides are TGTGCCAGCAGCCCAATACAGGGGTTAAGCTCCTACAATGAGCAGTTCTTC. Its protein is CASSPIQGLSSYNEQFF.